This passage covers 23 T cell receptor beta chains from one sample sequenced in a study of blood T cells in healthy people across ages (dated by TCRdb to between 2014 and 2016). The library was prepared using 5' RACE. Instrument used: Illumina HiSeq 2500. A second 7 to 11 cycle PCR used a sample-barcoded 5' primer and a J-beta primer mix. The raw public data were reprocessed by TCRdb itself: fastp quality trimming at Q25, MiXCR clonotype calling, in-frame beta chains only. Merged by CDR3 protein, the rows form single entries marked with the most common genes and DNA. The sample table holds around 1.5 million distinct CDR3 sequences, of which 30% to 35% were seen once. The ten largest make up roughly 12% of the sample. Sequencing was done on a sample of blood. These receptors originate from a woman in her twenties or thirties in good health.

V gene TRBV18 combines with J gene TRBJ2-1; 8 nucleotides line up with TRBD1. CDR3 size: 15 residues. Germline CDR1 KGHSH, CDR2 LQKENI. V gave up 5 bases and J gave up 7 bases; unmatched junction bases: 10. The CDR3 sequence is CASSSGGPRENEQFF. The CDR3 DNA follows: TGTGCCAGCTCATCAGGGGGCCCTCGGGAGAATGAGCAGTTCTTC.

This clonotype was observed a handful of times. The genes are TRBV28 and TRBJ2-3; maybe TRBD2 (5 bases). Per germline, CDR1 MDHEN and CDR2 SYDVKM. Trimming removed 6 bases from V and 2 bases from J, with 15 bases in between. This CDR3 region has 15 residues. CDR3 sequence (DNA): TGTGCCAGCAGCCGCGCTAGAGGGAACACAGATACGCAGTATTTT. Encoded protein: CASSRARGNTDTQYF.

This clonotype came up a few times. The chain links TRBV6-6 to TRBJ1-2; TRBD1 is a possible D gene (5 bases). The CDR3 runs to 17 residues. From germline, CDR1 is MNHNY and CDR2 SVGAGI (reference sequence). Trimming took 8 bases from V and 4 from J, leaving 26 bases between them. The CDR3 DNA follows: TGTGCCAGCGTCCGCCCGGAGTCTGGGGGGACCTCCTATGGCTACACCTTC. Encoded protein: CASVRPESGGTSYGYTF.

There are a few counts of this clonotype. The J gene is TRBJ1-2, the V gene TRBV18; tentative D call: TRBD1 (5 bases). This CDR3 is 13 amino acids long. Trimming removed 5 bases from V and 4 bases from J, with 11 bases in between. CDR1 is KGHSH, CDR2 LQKENI, per germline. The CDR3 region is CASSTTETYGYTF. The CDR3 DNA reads TGTGCCAGCTCAACGACAGAGACCTATGGCTACACCTTC.

This chain links TRBV6-2 or TRBV6-3 with TRBJ1-2; D not resolved. CDR1 MNHEY and CDR2 SVGEGT come from the germline V gene. With 8 bases removed from V and 8 bases from J, the gap between germline ends came to 9 bases. The CDR3 is 10 residues long. The chain's CDR3 is CASGVPGYTF. In nucleotides, the CDR3 is TGTGCCAGCGGTGTGCCCGGCTACACCTTC.

J is TRBJ1-2 and V is TRBV6-5; a weak D match, TRBD1 (5 bases). V was clipped by 2 bases and J by 4 bases, with 11 bases between them. Germline lookup yields CDR1 MNHEY and CDR2 SVGAGI. The CDR3 has 14 residues. The CDR3 DNA reads as TGTGCCAGCAGTTACGCCACAGGACTCTATGGCTACACCTTC. It yields the protein CASSYATGLYGYTF.

This chain joins TRBV5-1 and TRBJ2-3; 9 bases are shared with TRBD1. J lost 2 bases, V lost 4 bases, and 14 bases had no gene match. The germline V gene encodes CDR1 SGHRS and CDR2 YFSETQ. This CDR3 spans 18 amino acids. The CDR3 spells CASSHPQLGQGYTDTQYF. The CDR3 nucleotides read TGCGCCAGCAGCCACCCTCAGCTGGGACAGGGCTACACAGATACGCAGTATTTT.

This clonotype was seen only a few times. The chain carries TRBV6-5 and TRBJ2-7; 7 bases map to TRBD1. CDR1 is MNHEY and CDR2 is SVGAGI in the germline V gene. The trim removed 6 bases at V and 4 bases at J, leaving 9 bases unmatched. There are 14 residues in the CDR3. The CDR3 region has the DNA TGTGCCAGCAGCAGGACAGGCTGGCGGTACGAGCAGTACTTC. Protein sequence: CASSRTGWRYEQYF.

The rearrangement joins TRBV2 to TRBJ2-3; TRBD1 is a possible D gene (5 bases). Between the trimmed V and J ends, which lost 1 base and 4 bases, there was a span of 12 bases. The CDR3 sequence is 15 residues long. From germline, CDR1 is SNHLY and CDR2 FYNNEI. The CDR3 protein is CASSEVGRVADTQYF. The CDR3, as DNA: TGTGCCAGCAGTGAAGTAGGCAGGGTTGCAGATACGCAGTATTTT.

The chain combines TRBV20-1 with TRBJ1-2; 9 positions agree with TRBD1. V gave up 5 bases and J gave up 4 bases; unmatched junction bases: 5. Germline assignment: CDR1 DFQATT and CDR2 SNEGSKA (reference sequence). The CDR3 spans 13 residues. DNA of the CDR3: TGCAGTGCTTTACCGGGACAGGGCTATGGCTACACCTTC. Residues: CSALPGQGYGYTF.

A few counts support this clonotype. V usage is TRBV20-1 and J usage is TRBJ1-5, with D perhaps matching TRBD1 (6 bases). Germline CDR1 reads DFQATT; CDR2 reads SNEGSKA (reference sequence). Between the trimmed V and J ends, which lost 7 bases and 2 bases, there was a span of 18 bases. The CDR3 totals 15 residues. This CDR3 reads CSGLGGNIRNQPQHF. As DNA, the CDR3 is TGCAGTGGTCTAGGGGGGAACATCCGCAATCAGCCCCAGCATTTT.

The chain carries TRBV5-1 and TRBJ2-1; no clear D gene. This CDR3 contains 14 residues. Trimming cost V 0 bases and J 8 bases, with 12 bases left between them. Germline loops: CDR1 SGHRS, CDR2 YFSETQ. DNA of the CDR3: TGCGCCAGCAGCTTGGACCCCCAAGGCGATGAGCAGTTCTTC. It is translated as CASSLDPQGDEQFF.

The chain uses TRBV11-2 and TRBJ1-6, with D possibly TRBD1 on 6 matching bases. V lost 5 bases and J lost 10, with 12 bases in between. Germline V gene lookup returns CDR1 SGHAT and CDR2 FQNNGV. The CDR3 is 13 residues long. The chain's CDR3 is CASSPAGGSPLHF. In DNA form, the CDR3 reads TGTGCCAGCAGCCCCGCGGGGGGCTCACCCCTCCACTTT.

This sequence joins TRBV2 and TRBJ1-2; maybe TRBD1 (5 bases). Per the germline V gene, CDR1 is SNHLY and CDR2 is FYNNEI. This CDR3 has 13 amino acids. The V end lost 6 bases, the J end lost 4 bases, and 12 bases lay between the germline ends. CDR3 protein: CASSGGGLYGYTF. The CDR3 bases are TGTGCCAGCAGCGGTGGGGGTCTCTATGGCTACACCTTC.

The chain joins TRBV11-3 to TRBJ2-3; D is unresolved. Trimming stripped 5 bases from V and 1 base from J, with 28 bases between. Germline V gene lookup returns CDR1 SGHNT and CDR2 YENEEA. This CDR3 has 20 residues. CDR3 in DNA: TGTGCCAGCAGCAATAGATTGCGAGTATGTCTCAGGATTTGCACAGATACGCAGTATTTT. It specifies CASSNRLRVCLRICTDTQYF.

The chain recombines TRBV2 with TRBJ2-7; TRBD1 matches 7 bases. Per the germline V gene, CDR1 is SNHLY and CDR2 is FYNNEI. The CDR3 runs 14 residues. With V trimmed by 3 bases and J by 4 bases, 6 bases remained unmatched. CDR3 residues: CASSDGRGFYEQYF. The CDR3 nucleotides read TGTGCCAGCAGTGACGGCAGGGGGTTTTACGAGCAGTACTTC.

The CDR3 DNA sequence: TGTGCCAGCAGAGAGGGGGCTAAAAACATTCAGTACTTC. This translates into CASREGAKNIQYF. The gene calls are TRBV28 and TRBJ2-4, with 7 bases that match TRBD1. After removal of 6 bases from V and 4 bases from J, the junction contained 3 bases not matched to a gene. The CDR3 has 13 amino acids. From germline, CDR1 is MDHEN and CDR2 SYDVKM.

The chain combines TRBV28 with TRBJ1-4; D perhaps matches TRBD1 (6 bases). In germline, CDR1 is MDHEN, CDR2 SYDVKM. Trimming took off 5 bases at V and 7 bases at J, with 14 bases between the two ends. There are 14 residues in the CDR3. This CDR3 is CASSPEQGFEKLFF. The CDR3 nucleotides are TGTGCCAGCAGTCCGGAACAGGGTTTTGAAAAACTGTTTTTT. The variable domain in full, with the rest retrieved from reference TRBV28 and TRBJ1-4, is DVKVTQSSRYLVKRTGEKVFLECVQDMDHENMFWYRQDPGLGLRLIYFSYDVKMKEKGDIPEGYSVSREKKERFSLILESASTNQTSMYLCASSPEQGFEKLFFGSGTQLSVL.

The CDR3 sequence is CASSRRDGEHEQYF. In DNA, the CDR3 is TGTGCCAGCAGCAGGCGGGACGGGGAGCACGAGCAGTACTTC. The chain couples TRBV21-1 to TRBJ2-7; no check of the table's D call, TRBD1, against the DNA was made. TRBV21-1 counts as a pseudogene. There are 14 residues in the CDR3.

This clonotype was seen many times. The chain carries TRBV29-1 and TRBJ2-3; D not certain. The CDR3 has 13 amino acids. Looked up from germline, CDR1 is SQVTM and CDR2 is ANQGSEA. V was shortened by 0 bases and J by 4 bases, with 8 bases between the two germline ends. The DNA of the CDR3 is TGCAGCGTTGAAGAGAGTCGACCAGATACGCAGTATTTT. This encodes CSVEESRPDTQYF.

Only a few counts were recorded for this clonotype. The chain combines TRBV6-5 with TRBJ1-4; D gene ambiguous. Germline CDR1 reads MNHEY; CDR2 reads SVGAGI. CDR3 length equals 14 residues. Trimming cost V 6 bases and J 4 bases, with 12 bases left between them. CDR3 DNA sequence: TGTGCCAGCAGCCCTCGGGGAGTTAATGAAAAACTGTTTTTT. Translating it yields CASSPRGVNEKLFF.

In its sample, this clonotype was seen a few times. The genes are TRBV20-1 and TRBJ2-5; 10 bases map to TRBD2. This CDR3 has 17 amino acids. Trimming at V came to 6 bases and at J to 2 bases, leaving 15 bases not matched to a gene. CDR1 and CDR2 (germline): DFQATT, SNEGSKA (reference sequence). The CDR3 DNA reads TGCAGTGCCCCTGATACTAGCGGGGAGACTTTACAAGAGACCCAGTACTTC. It yields the protein CSAPDTSGETLQETQYF.

Details on this clonotype: A read error may produce the germline difference seen at one junction end. V gene TRBV10-3 combines with J gene TRBJ2-3; D may be TRBD1 (5 bases). Germline V gene lookup returns CDR1 ENHRY and CDR2 SYGVKD. The CDR3 is made up of 14 amino acids. CDR3 loop: CAIKMVFTTDAQYF. The CDR3 DNA reads TGTGCCATCAAAATGGTCTTTACGACAGATGCGCAGTATTTT.